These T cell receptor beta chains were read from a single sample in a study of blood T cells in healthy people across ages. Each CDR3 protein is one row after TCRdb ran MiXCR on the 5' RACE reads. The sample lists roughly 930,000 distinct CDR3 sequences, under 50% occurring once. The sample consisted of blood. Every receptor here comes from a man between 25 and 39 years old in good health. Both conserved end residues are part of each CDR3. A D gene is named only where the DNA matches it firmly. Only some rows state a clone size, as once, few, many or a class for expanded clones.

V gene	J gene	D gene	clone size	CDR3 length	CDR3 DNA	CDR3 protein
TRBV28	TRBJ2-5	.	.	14	TGTGCCAGCAGTCCTCTGACGAACCAAGAGACCCAGTACTTC	CASSPLTNQETQYF
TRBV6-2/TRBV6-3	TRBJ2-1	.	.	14	TGTGCCAGCAGCGCGAGGACACCCCAAGAGACCCAGTTCTTC	CASSARTPQETQFF
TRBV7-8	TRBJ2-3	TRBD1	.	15	TGTGCCAGCAGCCACCCTGGACAGGATCGGAATACGCAGTATTTT	CASSHPGQDRNTQYF
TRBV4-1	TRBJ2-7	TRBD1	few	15	TGCGCCAGCAGCCAAGGGGACAGCTCTTCCTACGAGCAGTACTTC	CASSQGDSSSYEQYF
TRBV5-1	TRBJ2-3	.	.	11	TGCGCCAGCAGCGAAGGAAATACGCAGTATTTT	CASSEGNTQYF
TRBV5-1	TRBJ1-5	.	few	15	TGCGCCAGCAGCTTGGACGGCACGAGCAATCAGCCCCAGCATTTT	CASSLDGTSNQPQHF
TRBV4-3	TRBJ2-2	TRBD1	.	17	TGCGCCAGCAGCTACTCGTACCGGGACAGGGGTACCGGGGAGCTGTTTTTT	CASSYSYRDRGTGELFF
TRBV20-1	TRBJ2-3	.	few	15	TGCAGTGCTAGCCGGGGAGCCTATAGCACAGATACGCAGTATTTT	CSASRGAYSTDTQYF
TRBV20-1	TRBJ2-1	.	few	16	TGCAGTGCTAGAGATGAAGGAGGCAGCTCCTACAATGAGCAGTTCTTC	CSARDEGGSSYNEQFF
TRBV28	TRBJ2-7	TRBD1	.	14	TGTGCCAGCAACACGGACAGGGGTAGTTACGAGCAGTACTTC	CASNTDRGSYEQYF
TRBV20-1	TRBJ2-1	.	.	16	TGCAGTGCTAGAGATCCTCCGACTACTTCGAGGAATGAGCAGTTCTTC	CSARDPPTTSRNEQFF
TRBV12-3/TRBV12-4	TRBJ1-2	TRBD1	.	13	TGTGCCAGCAGTAACAGGGGGGTTCATGGCTACACCTTC	CASSNRGVHGYTF
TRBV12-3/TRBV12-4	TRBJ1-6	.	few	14	TGTGCCAGCAGTTTTACGGGCGCCAATTCACCCCTCCACTTT	CASSFTGANSPLHF
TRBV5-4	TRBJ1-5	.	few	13	TGTGCCAGCAGCTTGAATGGGGAACAGCCCCAGCATTTT	CASSLNGEQPQHF
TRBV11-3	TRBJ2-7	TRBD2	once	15	TGTGCCAGCAGCACGTGGACTAGCGGAAACTACGAGCAGTACTTC	CASSTWTSGNYEQYF
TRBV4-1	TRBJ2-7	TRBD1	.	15	TGCGCCAGCAGCCTACAGGGGCCGAGCTCCTACGAGCAGTACTTC	CASSLQGPSSYEQYF
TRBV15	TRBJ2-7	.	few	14	TGTGCCACCAGCAGAGAGGTAGCTCAGTACGAGCAGTACTTC	CATSREVAQYEQYF
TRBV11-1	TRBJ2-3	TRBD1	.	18	TGTGCCAGCAGCTTATATCTTTCCGGGACAGTTAATGCAGATACGCAGTATTTT	CASSLYLSGTVNADTQYF
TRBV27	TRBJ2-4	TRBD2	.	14	TGTGCCAGCAGTTCCCTCGGACTAGAAAACATTCAGTACTTC	CASSSLGLENIQYF
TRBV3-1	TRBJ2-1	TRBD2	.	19	TGTGCCAGCAGCCACTTGAGGACTAGCGGGGGGCCGATAAGCAATGAGCAGTTCTTC	CASSHLRTSGGPISNEQFF
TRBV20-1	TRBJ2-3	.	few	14	TGCAGTGCTAGAGAGCTAGTCAGCACAGATACGCAGTATTTT	CSARELVSTDTQYF
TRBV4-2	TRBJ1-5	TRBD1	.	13	TGTGCCAGCAGCCTAGAGACAGGGAGACCCCAGCATTTT	CASSLETGRPQHF
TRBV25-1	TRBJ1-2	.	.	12	TGTGCCAGCAGTGAATATGCGTTTGGCTACACCTTC	CASSEYAFGYTF
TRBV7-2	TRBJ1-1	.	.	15	TGTGCCAGCAGCTTAACCCCGGGAATGAACACTGAAGCTTTCTTT	CASSLTPGMNTEAFF
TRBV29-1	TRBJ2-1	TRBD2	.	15	TGCAGCGTTGAAGGAAGGCTAGCGGGGAGTACCGAGCAGTTCTTC	CSVEGRLAGSTEQFF
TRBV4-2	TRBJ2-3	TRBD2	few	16	TGTGCCAGCAGCCAAGAGGCGGGAGGGACGCCAGATACGCAGTATTTT	CASSQEAGGTPDTQYF
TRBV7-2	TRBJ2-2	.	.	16	TGTGCCAGCAGCTCCCGGGTATCCTCGAACACCGGGGAGCTGTTTTTT	CASSSRVSSNTGELFF
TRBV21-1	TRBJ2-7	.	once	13	TGTGCCAGCTGTCAGGGGGCCTCAAGCGAGCAGTACTTC	CASCQGASSEQYF
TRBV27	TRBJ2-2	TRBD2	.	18	TGTGCCAGCAGTTCTCGACTAGCGGGAGGCCCAAACACCGGGGAGCTGTTTTTT	CASSSRLAGGPNTGELFF
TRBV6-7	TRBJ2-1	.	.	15	TGTGCCAGCAGTTACTCCCATCTCGCGGCACATGAGCAGTTCTTC	CASSYSHLAAHEQFF
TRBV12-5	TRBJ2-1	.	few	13	TGTGCTAGTGGTTTGGTAGGCAGGGGTGAGCAGTTCTTC	CASGLVGRGEQFF
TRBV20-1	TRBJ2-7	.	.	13	TGCAGTGCTAGAAGTCAGGTCAGCTACGAGCAGTACTTC	CSARSQVSYEQYF
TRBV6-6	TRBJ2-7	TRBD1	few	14	TGTGCCAGCAGTGGACAGGGTCGGGCCTACGAGCAGTACTTC	CASSGQGRAYEQYF
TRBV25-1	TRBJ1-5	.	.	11	TGTGCCAGCGGCGGAATGGGGCCCCAGCATTTT	CASGGMGPQHF
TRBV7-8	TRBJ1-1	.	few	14	TGTGCCAGCAGCTTCAGGGGAGAGGGGACTGAAGCTTTCTTT	CASSFRGEGTEAFF
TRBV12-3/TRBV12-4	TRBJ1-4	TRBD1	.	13	TGTGCCAGCAGTTCAGGGGGGGCTGAAAAACTGTTTTTT	CASSSGGAEKLFF
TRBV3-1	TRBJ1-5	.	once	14	TGTGCCAGCAGGGACGGCAGAAGCAATCAGCCCCAGCATTTT	CASRDGRSNQPQHF
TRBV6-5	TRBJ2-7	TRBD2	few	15	TGTGCCAGCAGTTACTCGACAACTAGCGGGTACGAGCAGTACTTC	CASSYSTTSGYEQYF
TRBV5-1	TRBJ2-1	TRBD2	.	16	TGCGCCAGCAGCTTGACTAGCGGGGGACCCAACAATGAGCAGTTCTTC	CASSLTSGGPNNEQFF
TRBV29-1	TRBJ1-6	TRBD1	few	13	TGCAGCGCTCTACAGGGGGCAGGGTCACCCCTCCACTTT	CSALQGAGSPLHF
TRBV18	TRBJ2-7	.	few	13	TGTGCCAGCCGATGGGGACCTACCGACGAGCAGTACTTC	CASRWGPTDEQYF